These T cell receptor beta chains were read from a single sample in a study of blood T cell repertoires in COVID-19. Assay: immunoSEQ multiplex PCR; the TCRdb copy retains only in-frame clones and omits some. The table shows some 74,000 clones, with about 82% occurring only once. Sample: peripheral blood. The origin of the receptors is an elderly woman with active or convalescent COVID-19. The CDR3 runs from the conserved cysteine through the conserved F or W. Fields, in order: CDR3 protein, CDR3 DNA, V gene, J gene, D gene, clone size. A D gene is named only where the DNA matches it firmly. Size is omitted from some rows. Given values are once, few, many or a class for expanded clones.

cdr3_aa: CASSRGQVDIQYF
cdr3_nt: TGTGCCAGCTCACGGGGACAGGTGGACATTCAGTACTTC
v_call: TRBV18
j_call: TRBJ2-4
d_call: TRBD1
clone_size: .

cdr3_aa: CASSPTRETQYF
cdr3_nt: TGTGCCAGCTCACCGACAAGAGAGACCCAGTACTTC
v_call: TRBV18
j_call: TRBJ2-5
d_call: .
clone_size: .

cdr3_aa: CASSLGTGTGRQETQYF
cdr3_nt: TGTGCCAGCAGCTTGGGGACCGGGACAGGGCGGCAAGAGACCCAGTACTTC
v_call: TRBV5-4
j_call: TRBJ2-5
d_call: TRBD1
clone_size: .

cdr3_aa: CASSWDFASTDTQYF
cdr3_nt: TGTGCCAGCAGCTGGGACTTTGCTAGCACAGATACGCAGTATTTT
v_call: TRBV14
j_call: TRBJ2-3
d_call: .
clone_size: once

cdr3_aa: CASSLGQGGSPYEQYF
cdr3_nt: TGTGCCAGCTCACTCGGACAGGGTGGGTCCCCCTACGAGCAGTACTTC
v_call: TRBV18
j_call: TRBJ2-7
d_call: TRBD1
clone_size: .

cdr3_aa: CASSVSVLTGELFF
cdr3_nt: TGCGCCAGCAGCGTTAGCGTCCTCACCGGGGAGCTGTTTTTT
v_call: TRBV5-1
j_call: TRBJ2-2
d_call: .
clone_size: .

cdr3_aa: CASSESGGDGYTF
cdr3_nt: TGCGCCAGCAGTGAGTCTGGCGGGGATGGCTACACCTTC
v_call: TRBV10-2
j_call: TRBJ1-2
d_call: .
clone_size: .

cdr3_aa: CASSPSDGQETQYF
cdr3_nt: TGTGCCAGCTCACCCAGCGATGGCCAAGAGACCCAGTACTTC
v_call: TRBV18
j_call: TRBJ2-5
d_call: .
clone_size: .

cdr3_aa: CASNARGPTDTQYF
cdr3_nt: TGTGCCAGCAACGCCAGGGGGCCGACAGATACGCAGTATTTT
v_call: TRBV6-5
j_call: TRBJ2-3
d_call: TRBD1
clone_size: .

cdr3_aa: CASSPHSGKSPFF
cdr3_nt: TGTGCCAGCAGTCCCCACTCGGGGAAAAGTCCGTTTTTT
v_call: TRBV12-3/TRBV12-4
j_call: TRBJ1-4
d_call: .
clone_size: once

cdr3_aa: CASEGSTNEKLFF
cdr3_nt: TGTGCCAGCGAGGGATCCACTAATGAAAAACTGTTTTTT
v_call: TRBV6-6
j_call: TRBJ1-4
d_call: .
clone_size: .

cdr3_aa: CASSLGRDGVGNTIYF
cdr3_nt: TGTGCCAGCAGCTTGGGGAGGGATGGGGTTGGAAACACCATATATTTT
v_call: TRBV21-1
j_call: TRBJ1-3
d_call: .
clone_size: once

cdr3_aa: CASSLTPQNTEAFF
cdr3_nt: TGTGCCAGCAGTTTAACACCTCAGAACACTGAAGCTTTCTTT
v_call: TRBV6-4
j_call: TRBJ1-1
d_call: .
clone_size: few

cdr3_aa: CASSRGQGGGDTEAFF
cdr3_nt: TGTGCCAGCTCACGAGGACAGGGTGGGGGGGACACTGAAGCTTTCTTT
v_call: TRBV18
j_call: TRBJ1-1
d_call: TRBD1
clone_size: .

cdr3_aa: CASSQGLAGPETQYF
cdr3_nt: TGTGCCAGCAGCCAGGGACTAGCGGGTCCCGAGACCCAGTACTTC
v_call: TRBV6-6
j_call: TRBJ2-5
d_call: TRBD2
clone_size: once

cdr3_aa: CASGFGAGTFDIQYF
cdr3_nt: TGTGCCAGCGGATTTGGAGCGGGGACTTTCGACATTCAGTACTTC
v_call: TRBV27
j_call: TRBJ2-4
d_call: TRBD2
clone_size: .

cdr3_aa: CASSLDSKSGRALKLEQFF
cdr3_nt: TGTGCCAGCAGCTTGGATAGTAAAAGCGGGAGGGCCCTTAAATTAGAGCAGTTCTTC
v_call: TRBV5-4
j_call: TRBJ2-1
d_call: TRBD2
clone_size: .

cdr3_aa: CAPDQVVPRNEQFF
cdr3_nt: TGTGCCCCAGATCAGGTGGTTCCCAGAAATGAGCAGTTCTTC
v_call: TRBV28
j_call: TRBJ2-1
d_call: .
clone_size: few

cdr3_aa: CASSFQAGATYEQYF
cdr3_nt: TGTGCCAGCAGTTTTCAAGCGGGAGCGACCTACGAGCAGTACTTC
v_call: TRBV27
j_call: TRBJ2-7
d_call: TRBD2
clone_size: .

cdr3_aa: CASIRRGSNYGYTF
cdr3_nt: TGTGCCAGCATCCGACGGGGGTCTAACTATGGCTACACCTTC
v_call: TRBV5-6
j_call: TRBJ1-2
d_call: .
clone_size: .

cdr3_aa: CASSLGRGGNYGYTF
cdr3_nt: TGTGCCAGCAGCTTAGGAAGGGGTGGTAACTATGGCTACACCTTC
v_call: TRBV7-2
j_call: TRBJ1-2
d_call: .
clone_size: .

cdr3_aa: CASSLGQGTGELFF
cdr3_nt: TGTGCCAGCAGCTTAGGACAGGGAACCGGGGAGCTGTTTTTT
v_call: TRBV7-7
j_call: TRBJ2-2
d_call: TRBD1
clone_size: .

cdr3_aa: CASSISGTANEKLFF
cdr3_nt: TGTGCCAGTAGTATCTCGGGGACAGCGAATGAAAAACTGTTTTTT
v_call: TRBV19
j_call: TRBJ1-4
d_call: TRBD1
clone_size: .

cdr3_aa: CASSLLAGGQDTQYF
cdr3_nt: TGTGCCAGCAGTCTCCTAGCGGGAGGCCAAGATACGCAGTATTTT
v_call: TRBV28
j_call: TRBJ2-3
d_call: TRBD2
clone_size: few

cdr3_aa: CATTHRVNTGELFF
cdr3_nt: TGTGCCACTACACACAGAGTTAACACCGGGGAGCTGTTTTTT
v_call: TRBV19
j_call: TRBJ2-2
d_call: .
clone_size: .

cdr3_aa: CSASRSGGLDEQFF
cdr3_nt: TGCAGCGCCTCTCGATCAGGGGGCCTCGATGAGCAGTTCTTC
v_call: TRBV29-1
j_call: TRBJ2-1
d_call: TRBD1
clone_size: .

cdr3_aa: CASSLTVSGNEQFF
cdr3_nt: TGTGCCAGCAGCTTAACGGTTTCCGGGAATGAGCAGTTCTTC
v_call: TRBV7-3
j_call: TRBJ2-1
d_call: .
clone_size: .

cdr3_aa: CASNIAGMGTDTQYF
cdr3_nt: TGTGCCAGCAATATAGCGGGGATGGGCACAGATACGCAGTATTTT
v_call: TRBV28
j_call: TRBJ2-3
d_call: TRBD2
clone_size: .

cdr3_aa: CASSYRPTNEQFF
cdr3_nt: TGTGCCAGCAGCTACAGACCGACCAATGAGCAGTTCTTC
v_call: TRBV7-2
j_call: TRBJ2-1
d_call: .
clone_size: .

cdr3_aa: CASSPRDRGRHNEQFF
cdr3_nt: TGTGCCAGTAGTCCAAGGGACAGGGGGAGGCACAATGAGCAGTTCTTC
v_call: TRBV19
j_call: TRBJ2-1
d_call: TRBD1
clone_size: .

cdr3_aa: CASSVAPSGGYNEQFF
cdr3_nt: TGTGCCAGCAGCGTAGCTCCTAGCGGGGGTTACAATGAGCAGTTCTTC
v_call: TRBV9
j_call: TRBJ2-1
d_call: TRBD2
clone_size: .

cdr3_aa: CASSLAGRGTNYGYTF
cdr3_nt: TGTGCCAGCAGCTTGGCGGGCCGGGGTACTAACTATGGCTACACCTTC
v_call: TRBV5-5
j_call: TRBJ1-2
d_call: .
clone_size: once

cdr3_aa: CASSPGVRDTEAFF
cdr3_nt: TGTGCCAGCAGTCCAGGGGTTAGGGACACTGAAGCTTTCTTT
v_call: TRBV27
j_call: TRBJ1-1
d_call: .
clone_size: .

cdr3_aa: CASVAGPPYEQYF
cdr3_nt: TGTGCGAGCGTGGCAGGCCCTCCCTACGAGCAGTACTTC
v_call: TRBV28
j_call: TRBJ2-7
d_call: .
clone_size: .

cdr3_aa: CASSAGRASGAQETQYF
cdr3_nt: TGTGCTAGCAGCGCCGGGAGGGCTAGCGGGGCTCAAGAGACCCAGTACTTC
v_call: TRBV7-7
j_call: TRBJ2-5
d_call: TRBD2
clone_size: .

cdr3_aa: CASSLPGTGGFGNTIYF
cdr3_nt: TGTGCCAGCAGTTTACCCGGGACAGGGGGCTTTGGAAACACCATATATTTT
v_call: TRBV28
j_call: TRBJ1-3
d_call: TRBD1
clone_size: .

cdr3_aa: CASSAGQGEAGELFF
cdr3_nt: TGCGCCAGCAGCGCGGGACAGGGTGAAGCCGGGGAGCTGTTTTTT
v_call: TRBV5-1
j_call: TRBJ2-2
d_call: TRBD1
clone_size: .

cdr3_aa: CASSGRGMNTEAFF
cdr3_nt: TGTGCCAGCAGCGGCAGGGGGATGAACACTGAAGCTTTCTTT
v_call: TRBV5-4
j_call: TRBJ1-1
d_call: TRBD1
clone_size: few

cdr3_aa: CASSAGQGDSEQYF
cdr3_nt: TGCGCCAGCAGTGCGGGACAGGGGGACAGCGAGCAGTACTTC
v_call: TRBV5-1
j_call: TRBJ2-7
d_call: TRBD1
clone_size: .

cdr3_aa: CASSHDRGSYNEQFF
cdr3_nt: TGTGCCAGCAGTCACGACAGGGGCTCCTACAATGAGCAGTTCTTC
v_call: TRBV6-2/TRBV6-3
j_call: TRBJ2-1
d_call: TRBD1
clone_size: .

cdr3_aa: CASSLGDNYGYTF
cdr3_nt: TGCGCCAGCAGCTTGGGAGATAACTATGGCTACACCTTC
v_call: TRBV5-1
j_call: TRBJ1-2
d_call: .
clone_size: .

cdr3_aa: CASSLTSGAYTDTQYF
cdr3_nt: TGCGCCAGCAGCTTAACGAGCGGCGCCTACACAGATACGCAGTATTTT
v_call: TRBV5-1
j_call: TRBJ2-3
d_call: .
clone_size: .

cdr3_aa: CASSQGQGTVYGYTF
cdr3_nt: TGCGCCAGCAGCCAAGGACAGGGAACGGTCTATGGCTACACCTTC
v_call: TRBV4-3
j_call: TRBJ1-2
d_call: TRBD1
clone_size: .

cdr3_aa: CATSDSTGGGRANYNEQFF
cdr3_nt: TGTGCCACCAGTGATTCCACCGGTGGCGGGAGGGCCAACTACAATGAGCAGTTCTTC
v_call: TRBV24-1
j_call: TRBJ2-1
d_call: TRBD2
clone_size: .

cdr3_aa: CASSYGLGINTEAFF
cdr3_nt: TGTGCCAGCAGTTACGGACTCGGTATTAACACTGAAGCTTTCTTT
v_call: TRBV6-5
j_call: TRBJ1-1
d_call: .
clone_size: .

cdr3_aa: CASSRDYVGELFF
cdr3_nt: TGCGCCAGCAGCCGGGACTATGTGGGGGAGCTGTTTTTT
v_call: TRBV5-1
j_call: TRBJ2-2
d_call: TRBD2
clone_size: .

cdr3_aa: CASSLRRDRRSYEQYF
cdr3_nt: TGTGCCAGCAGTCTGCGCCGGGACAGAAGATCCTACGAGCAGTACTTC
v_call: TRBV28
j_call: TRBJ2-7
d_call: TRBD1
clone_size: .

cdr3_aa: CASSQTSRESGVGIQYF
cdr3_nt: TGCGCCAGCAGCCAAACATCAAGGGAGAGCGGAGTAGGCATTCAGTACTTC
v_call: TRBV4-1
j_call: TRBJ2-4
d_call: .
clone_size: few

cdr3_aa: CASFSGGALGAEQYF
cdr3_nt: TGTGCCAGCTTTAGCGGGGGGGCGCTGGGCGCCGAGCAGTACTTC
v_call: TRBV28
j_call: TRBJ2-7
d_call: TRBD2
clone_size: .

cdr3_aa: CASSWGVDSYNEQFF
cdr3_nt: TGCGCCAGCAGCTGGGGGGTCGACTCCTACAATGAGCAGTTCTTC
v_call: TRBV5-1
j_call: TRBJ2-1
d_call: .
clone_size: .

cdr3_aa: CASSLSPYGDTQYF
cdr3_nt: TGTGCCAGCAGTTTATCCCCATACGGGGATACGCAGTATTTT
v_call: TRBV27
j_call: TRBJ2-3
d_call: .
clone_size: .

cdr3_aa: CASSFGGPYNEQFF
cdr3_nt: TGTGCCAGTAGTTTCGGGGGGCCCTACAATGAGCAGTTCTTC
v_call: TRBV19
j_call: TRBJ2-1
d_call: .
clone_size: few

cdr3_aa: CASSPSRGAAGTGELFF
cdr3_nt: TGTGCCAGCAGCCCCTCTCGCGGGGCCGCGGGCACCGGGGAGCTGTTTTTT
v_call: TRBV7-2
j_call: TRBJ2-2
d_call: .
clone_size: .